The 22 T cell receptor beta chains given below trace back to one sample, sequenced in a study of T cell changes during pregnancy in multiple sclerosis. Assay: immunoSEQ multiplex PCR; the TCRdb copy retains only in-frame clones and omits some. Here the sample spans some 100,000 clones, approximately 94% being singletons. Sequences were derived from peripheral blood, sampled before pregnancy. These receptors all come from a female donor with multiple sclerosis, enrolled in a pregnancy study.

This clone has only one observation. The V and J genes are TRBV30 and TRBJ2-1, with 12 bases lining up with TRBD2. This CDR3 is 15 amino acids long. The V gene end was trimmed by 2 bases and the J gene end by 8 bases; junction bases not matched to a gene: 7. The germline CDR1 and CDR2 sequences are GTSNPN and SVGIG (reference sequence). CDR3 nucleotide sequence: TGTGCCTGGAGTTACGGACTAGCGGGAAGGTATGAGCAGTTCTTC. Amino acids: CAWSYGLAGRYEQFF.

This clone is a singleton in its sample. This sequence joins TRBV7-6 and TRBJ2-1; tentatively, D is TRBD1 (5 bases). Germline lookup yields CDR1 SGHVS and CDR2 FNYEAQ. Trimming removed 4 bases at V and 4 bases at J, with 8 bases between. The CDR3 is 13 residues long. The CDR3: CASSYRQYNEQFF. CDR3 coding DNA: TGTGCCAGCAGCTACCGACAGTACAATGAGCAGTTCTTC.

The chain is built from TRBV28 and TRBJ2-7; tentative D call: TRBD2 (6 bases). Germline V lookup: CDR1 MDHEN, CDR2 SYDVKM. This CDR3 has 14 amino acids. V shed 2 bases and J shed 9 bases, with 17 bases lying between them. The CDR3 here is CASSLNLGPAGQYF. The CDR3 DNA reads as TGTGCCAGCAGTTTAAATTTAGGGCCAGCGGGGCAGTACTTC.

The chain recombines TRBV4-1 with TRBJ2-5, with 10 bases aligning to TRBD1. Germline V gene lookup returns CDR1 MGHRA and CDR2 YSYEKL. The CDR3 totals 18 residues. V dropped 1 base and J dropped 4; count of bases not matched to a gene: 12. CDR3 protein: CASSQVSMRQGARETQYF. The CDR3 DNA is TGCGCCAGCAGCCAAGTTAGTATGCGACAGGGGGCTCGAGAGACCCAGTACTTC.

A few counts support this clone. The V and J genes are TRBV4-1 and TRBJ2-7; D unclear. V lost 2 bases and J 2 bases, leaving 7 bases between the germline ends. Germline V CDR1 and CDR2: MGHRA, YSYEKL. The CDR3 covers 13 residues. CDR3 nucleotides: TGCGCCAGCAGCCAACCGACTCCCTACGAGCAGTACTTC. Translation gives CASSQPTPYEQYF.

V is TRBV5-6 and J is TRBJ2-3, with a weak D call TRBD2 (7 bases). V shed 3 bases and J shed 3 bases, with 11 bases lying between them. The CDR3 has 14 residues. Germline CDR1 is SGHDT and CDR2 is YYEEEE. In DNA form, the CDR3 reads TGTGCCAGCAGCTCGGGGGGCGGAACAGATACGCAGTATTTT. Translating gives CASSSGGGTDTQYF.

In DNA, the CDR3 is TGTGCCAGCTCACCAGGGACAGGGGCCTTAGAAAAACTGTTTTTT. It is translated as CASSPGTGALEKLFF. The rearrangement uses TRBV18 and TRBJ1-4, with 10 bases aligning to TRBD1. Germline trimming cut 2 bases from V and 8 bases from J; bases unmatched to any gene: 5. The length of the CDR3 is 15 residues. Germline CDR1 is KGHSH and CDR2 is LQKENI.

CDR3 residues: CASSLGIVGLATYEQYF. Written as DNA, the CDR3 is TGTGCCAGCAGTTTAGGGATTGTTGGACTAGCGACCTACGAGCAGTACTTC. The V gene is TRBV28, the J gene TRBJ2-7, with TRBD2 identical over 9 bases. The junction had 10 bases not matched to a gene; V was cut back by 2 bases and J by 2 bases. Germline CDR1 is MDHEN and CDR2 is SYDVKM. The CDR3 is made up of 17 amino acids. Together with reference TRBV28 and TRBJ2-7, the CDR3 gives the full variable domain: DVKVTQSSRYLVKRTGEKVFLECVQDMDHENMFWYRQDPGLGLRLIYFSYDVKMKEKGDIPEGYSVSREKKERFSLILESASTNQTSMYLCASSLGIVGLATYEQYFGPGTRLTVT.

The chain recombines TRBV5-8 with TRBJ1-2; 7 bases map to TRBD1. Germline V gene data show CDR1 as SGHTS and CDR2 as YDEGEE. The V and J ends lost 1 base and 3 bases, in that order; junction bases with no gene match: 21. The CDR3 sequence is 20 residues long. CDR3 sequence reads: CASSLWFRGRGTPAYYGYTF. In DNA form, the CDR3 reads TGTGCCAGCAGCTTGTGGTTTCGGGGCAGGGGGACGCCTGCTTACTATGGCTACACCTTC.

The genes are TRBV29-1 and TRBJ2-3; 8 bases align to TRBD2. The length of the CDR3 is 19 residues. V lost 1 base and J lost 4; bases outside the gene matches: 19. The germline V gene has CDR1 SQVTM and CDR2 ANQGSEA. CDR3 sequence: CSVEVRTSSYSNPPDTQYF. The CDR3 nucleotides read TGCAGCGTTGAAGTTAGGACTAGCTCTTACAGCAATCCCCCAGATACGCAGTATTTT.

The chain combines TRBV7-9 with TRBJ2-7; 9 nucleotides agree with TRBD1. V lost 5 bases and J lost 6; bases outside the gene matches: 8. Germline values: CDR1 SEHNR, CDR2 FQNEAQ (reference sequence). The CDR3 covers 14 residues. The CDR3, as DNA: TGTGCCAGCAGCCCCGGGACAGGGAATCGCGAGCAGTACTTC. This encodes CASSPGTGNREQYF.

Only one count was recorded for this clone. The chain carries TRBV5-1 and TRBJ2-3; D may be TRBD2 (6 bases). Trimming took 3 bases from V and 3 from J, leaving 8 bases between them. The CDR3 contains 13 residues. The germline V gene encodes CDR1 SGHRS and CDR2 YFSETQ. The CDR3 bases are TGCGCCAGCAGCTCGGAGGGTACAGATACGCAGTATTTT. It yields the protein CASSSEGTDTQYF.

V and J are TRBV30 and TRBJ1-2; 7 bases agree with TRBD1. From germline, CDR1 is GTSNPN and CDR2 SVGIG (reference sequence). Unmatched junction bases numbered 1, after V lost 1 base and J lost 2 bases. The CDR3 has 13 amino acids. The CDR3, as DNA: TGTGCCTGGAGTGCGACAGGGAACTATGGCTACACCTTC. Protein product: CAWSATGNYGYTF.

The gene calls are TRBV28 and TRBJ1-1, with TRBD1 matching over 7 bases. Per germline, CDR1 MDHEN and CDR2 SYDVKM. CDR3 length: 13 amino acids. Germline trimming cut 10 bases from V and 5 bases from J; bases unmatched to any gene: 10. The CDR3 region has the DNA TGTGCCACCTATAGACAGGGCGGAACTGAAGCTTTCTTT. As protein: CATYRQGGTEAFF.

This chain joins TRBV5-4 and TRBJ2-7, with 9 bases identical to TRBD1. The CDR3 spans 14 residues. CDR1 SGHNT and CDR2 YYREEE come from the germline V gene (reference sequence). The ends lost 4 bases at V and 0 bases at J; junction bases unmatched: 2. The CDR3: CASSQDRGSYEQYF. The DNA of the CDR3 is TGTGCCAGCAGCCAGGACAGGGGCTCCTACGAGCAGTACTTC. Full variable domain (remainder filled in from reference TRBV5-4 and TRBJ2-7): ETGVTQSPTHLIKTRGQQVTLRCSSQSGHNTVSWYQQALGQGPQFIFQYYREEENGRGNFPPRFSGLQFPNYSSELNVNALELDDSALYLCASSQDRGSYEQYFGPGTRLTVT.

The chain is built from TRBV7-6 and TRBJ2-1; TRBD2 matches 12 bases. V lost 4 bases, J lost 7 bases, and 5 bases stayed unmatched. Germline lookup yields CDR1 SGHVS and CDR2 FNYEAQ. The CDR3 contains 15 residues. The CDR3 region is CASSSLAGGSNEQFF. The CDR3, as DNA: TGTGCCAGCAGCTCTCTAGCGGGAGGGTCTAATGAGCAGTTCTTC.

The chain has TRBV4-3 and TRBJ2-1; D may be TRBD1 (7 bases). From germline, CDR1 is LGHNA and CDR2 YSLEER. V dropped 5 bases and J dropped 4 bases, with 21 bases sitting between them. CDR3 length: 17 amino acids. This CDR3 is CASSSQDVAGQYNEQFF. CDR3 DNA: TGCGCCAGCAGCAGCCAAGATGTGGCGGGACAGTACAATGAGCAGTTCTTC.

The gene calls are TRBV27 and TRBJ1-2; no clear D. The CDR3 has 16 residues. CDR1 is MNHEY and CDR2 is SMNVEV in the germline V gene (reference sequence). Trimming left V 1 base short and J 4 bases short, with 16 bases between. CDR3 nucleotides: TGTGCCAGCAGTTTATTTGGTCAGGAAGAATCCTATGGCTACACCTTC. Translated: CASSLFGQEESYGYTF.

The gene calls are TRBV9 and TRBJ2-6; 12 bases match TRBD1. The germline V gene has CDR1 SGDLS and CDR2 YYNGEE. This CDR3 spans 18 amino acids. Unmatched junction bases numbered 6, after V lost 5 bases and J lost 0 bases. CDR3 loop: CASSGTGGAPSGANVLTF. Written as DNA, the CDR3 is TGTGCCAGCAGTGGGACAGGGGGCGCCCCCTCTGGGGCCAACGTCCTGACTTTC.

This chain joins TRBV11-3 and TRBJ2-5; D is possibly TRBD1 (6 bases). The CDR3 length is 12 residues. CDR1 and CDR2 from the germline V gene are SGHNT and YENEEA. V dropped 8 bases and J dropped 5 bases, with 12 bases sitting between them. The CDR3 DNA follows: TGTGCCAGCTCCCAAACAGGGGAGACCCAGTACTTC. Residues: CASSQTGETQYF.

The rearrangement joins TRBV9 to TRBJ2-1; tentatively, D is TRBD1 (6 bases). The V gene lost 0 bases and the J gene lost 4 bases, with 14 bases spanning the gap. This CDR3 region has 16 residues. Per the germline V gene, CDR1 is SGDLS and CDR2 is YYNGEE. CDR3 loop: CASSVEGGDAYNEQFF. In nucleotides, the CDR3 is TGTGCCAGCAGCGTAGAAGGGGGAGACGCTTACAATGAGCAGTTCTTC.

This chain joins TRBV4-1 and TRBJ2-1; 10 nucleotides match TRBD1. CDR3 length: 18 residues. The V gene's germline CDR1 is MGHRA and CDR2 YSYEKL. V dropped 4 bases and J dropped 5; count of bases not matched to a gene: 14. The CDR3 protein is CASSLLLGADRGNNEQFF. The CDR3 region has the DNA TGCGCCAGCAGCCTGTTGCTGGGAGCGGACAGGGGGAACAATGAGCAGTTCTTC.